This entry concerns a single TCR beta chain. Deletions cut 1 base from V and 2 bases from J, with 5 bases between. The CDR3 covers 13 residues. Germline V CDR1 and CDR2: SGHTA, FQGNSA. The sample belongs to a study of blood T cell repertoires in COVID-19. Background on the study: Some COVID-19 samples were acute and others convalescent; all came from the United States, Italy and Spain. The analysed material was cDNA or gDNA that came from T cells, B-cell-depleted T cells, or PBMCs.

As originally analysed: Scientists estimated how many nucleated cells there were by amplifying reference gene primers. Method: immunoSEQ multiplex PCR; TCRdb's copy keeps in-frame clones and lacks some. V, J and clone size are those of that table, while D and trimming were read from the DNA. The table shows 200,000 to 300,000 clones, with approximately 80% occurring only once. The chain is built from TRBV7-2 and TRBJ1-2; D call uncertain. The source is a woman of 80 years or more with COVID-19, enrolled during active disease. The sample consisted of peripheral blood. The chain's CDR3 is CASSLVLNYGYTF. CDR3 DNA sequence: TGTGCCAGCAGCTTAGTTTTAAACTATGGCTACACCTTC.